What follows are 17 T cell receptor beta chains derived from one specimen sequenced in a study of T cell changes during pregnancy in multiple sclerosis. Sequencing was performed with immunoSEQ multiplex PCR; in TCRdb, only in-frame clones are kept and a portion is missing. The table has 38,000 or so clones, 92% seen once; the top ten hold over 10%. Source: CD8+ T cells from peripheral blood mononuclear cells, taken in the first trimester of pregnancy. The receptors were gathered from a female donor with multiple sclerosis, enrolled in a pregnancy study.

The V gene is TRBV5-1, the J gene TRBJ2-7, with 13 nucleotides matching TRBD2. Germline assignment: CDR1 SGHRS and CDR2 YFSETQ. This CDR3 is 18 amino acids long. Trimming at V came to 0 bases and at J to 6 bases, leaving 12 bases not matched to a gene. The CDR3 sequence: CASSLEGLAGALDGEQYF. Written as DNA, the CDR3 is TGCGCCAGCAGCTTGGAAGGACTAGCGGGGGCCCTCGACGGCGAGCAGTACTTC.

The chain links TRBV9 to TRBJ2-7; a possible D gene is TRBD2 (6 bases). This CDR3 is 14 amino acids long. CDR1 and CDR2 (germline): SGDLS, YYNGEE. With 0 bases removed from V and 3 bases from J, the gap between germline ends came to 10 bases. CDR3 amino acids: CASSVGGEIYEQYF. CDR3 nucleotides: TGTGCCAGCAGCGTAGGGGGGGAGATCTACGAGCAGTACTTC.

CDR3 coding DNA: TGTGCCAGTAGGACAGGGGTAACTGAAGCTTTCTTT. As protein: CASRTGVTEAFF. The chain combines TRBV19 with TRBJ1-1; 8 bases are a match to TRBD1. CDR1 is LNHDA and CDR2 is SQIVND in the germline V gene (reference sequence). Trimming removed 6 bases from V and 5 bases from J; junction bases left unmatched: 2. The CDR3 is 12 residues long.

The V and J genes are TRBV15 and TRBJ1-5; no definite D call. V gave up 0 bases and J gave up 2 bases, with 5 bases separating them. The CDR3 has 14 amino acids. Germline assignment: CDR1 LNHNV and CDR2 YYDKDF (reference sequence). DNA for the CDR3: TGTGCCACCAGCAGAGATCAGGGCAATCAGCCCCAGCATTTT. Translated: CATSRDQGNQPQHF.

The chain carries TRBV2 and TRBJ1-2; D may be TRBD1 (6 bases). Germline CDR1 reads SNHLY; CDR2 reads FYNNEI. The CDR3 runs 13 residues. V was clipped by 10 bases and J by 2 bases, with 14 bases between them. The CDR3 reads CATPRGDNYGYTF. As DNA, the CDR3 is TGTGCCACCCCCAGGGGCGACAACTATGGCTACACCTTC.

This sequence joins TRBV5-6 and TRBJ1-2; D remains ambiguous. This CDR3 contains 13 residues. Germline CDR1 is SGHDT and CDR2 is YYEEEE. The germline V and J ends were trimmed by 3 bases and 3 bases, with 9 bases remaining between them. CDR3 protein: CASSSDGDYGYTF. The CDR3 bases are TGTGCCAGCAGCTCAGACGGAGACTATGGCTACACCTTC.

The chain combines TRBV2 with TRBJ2-1, with 8 bases aligning to TRBD1. Per the germline V gene, CDR1 is SNHLY and CDR2 is FYNNEI. This CDR3 region has 17 residues. Trimming cost V 8 bases and J 3 bases; bases outside gene matches: 15. CDR3 loop: CASSNPGQGANYNEQFF. CDR3 nucleotides: TGTGCCAGCTCGAACCCCGGACAGGGCGCCAACTACAATGAGCAGTTCTTC. Variable domain in full (rest from reference TRBV2 and TRBJ2-1): EPEVTQTPSHQVTQMGQEVILRCVPISNHLYFYWYRQILGQKVEFLVSFYNNEISEKSEIFDDQFSVERPDGSNFTLKIRSTKLEDSAMYFCASSNPGQGANYNEQFFGPGTRLTVL.

The chain links TRBV6-4 to TRBJ2-5, with D unclear. Per germline, CDR1 MRHNA and CDR2 SNTAGT. Between the trimmed V and J ends, which lost 6 bases and 5 bases, there was a span of 13 bases. The CDR3 consists of 13 residues. The CDR3 nucleotides read TGTGCCAGCAGAGACATAGTTGAGGAGACCCAGTACTTC. It is translated as CASRDIVEETQYF.

This clone was counted a few times. J is TRBJ1-5 and V is TRBV27; no definite D call. The V gene lost 4 bases and the J gene lost 7 bases, with 14 bases spanning the gap. In germline, CDR1 is MNHEY, CDR2 SMNVEV (reference sequence). The CDR3 is 14 residues long. DNA of the CDR3: TGTGCCAGCAGTTCTCAGATGGGCGACCAGCCCCAGCATTTT. Its protein is CASSSQMGDQPQHF.

The chain recombines TRBV14 with TRBJ2-1; no definite D call. The CDR3 is made up of 13 amino acids. CDR1 SGHDN and CDR2 FVKESK come from the germline V gene. Trimming left V 1 base short and J 8 bases short, with 9 bases between. In DNA form, the CDR3 reads TGTGCCAGCAGCCAAGTGAGGTACGATGAGCAGTTCTTC. This codes for CASSQVRYDEQFF.

The V gene is TRBV5-5, the J gene TRBJ1-2; tentatively, D is TRBD1 (5 bases). Germline CDR1 and CDR2: SGHKS and YYEKEE (reference sequence). Trimming took off 0 bases at V and 0 bases at J, with 9 bases between the two ends. The CDR3 is made up of 15 amino acids. Written as DNA, the CDR3 is TGTGCCAGCAGCTTGGTCAGGGAAGCTAACTATGGCTACACCTTC. It specifies CASSLVREANYGYTF.

The table lists this clone with a few counts. This chain joins TRBV2 and TRBJ2-3, with D possibly TRBD1 on 6 matching bases. The CDR3 is 15 amino acids. CDR1 is SNHLY and CDR2 is FYNNEI in the germline V gene. Trimming took 1 base from V and 0 from J, leaving 8 bases between them. This chain's CDR3 is CASSEGTASTDTQYF. For the CDR3, the DNA is TGTGCCAGCAGTGAAGGGACAGCAAGCACAGATACGCAGTATTTT.

The chain's CDR3 is CASKLNLDEQFF. The CDR3, as DNA: TGTGCCAGCAAACTTAACTTGGATGAGCAGTTCTTC. The rearrangement links TRBV7-8 to TRBJ2-1, with D unclear. Trimming removed 7 bases from V and 8 bases from J, with 12 bases in between. From germline, CDR1 is SGHVS and CDR2 FQNEAQ. The CDR3 covers 12 residues.

This clone was detected once. This chain's CDR3 is CASTRGGGELFF. The CDR3 region has the DNA TGTGCCAGCACCCGGGGGGGCGGGGAGCTGTTTTTT. The chain couples TRBV27 to TRBJ2-2, with 8 positions matching TRBD2. Trimming cost V 7 bases and J 7 bases; bases outside gene matches: 2. The CDR3 sequence is 12 residues long. CDR1 and CDR2 from the germline V gene are MNHEY and SMNVEV (reference sequence).

The V and J genes are TRBV6-5 and TRBJ1-1, with D tentatively TRBD1 (5 bases). V was clipped by 6 bases and J by 0 bases, with 11 bases between them. Germline V CDR1 and CDR2: MNHEY, SVGAGI. The CDR3 is 14 residues long. The CDR3 loop is CASRGGLMNTEAFF. The CDR3 nucleotides are TGTGCCAGCAGGGGGGGGTTGATGAACACTGAAGCTTTCTTT.

V is TRBV27 and J is TRBJ2-1; 7 nucleotides agree with TRBD1. The ends lost 5 bases at V and 5 bases at J; junction bases unmatched: 12. This CDR3 has 16 residues. Germline V gene sequence: CDR1 MNHEY, CDR2 SMNVEV (reference sequence). This CDR3 reads CASSLQGVMVNNEQFF. The DNA of the CDR3 is TGTGCCAGCAGTCTCCAGGGGGTAATGGTAAACAATGAGCAGTTCTTC.

In DNA, the CDR3 is TGTGCCAGCAGCGTGACAGGGAGCACAGATACGCAGTATTTT. Translating gives CASSVTGSTDTQYF. The rearrangement joins TRBV9 to TRBJ2-3, with 7 bases aligning to TRBD1. The V gene's germline CDR1 is SGDLS and CDR2 YYNGEE. This CDR3 region has 14 residues. V lost 2 bases to trimming and J lost 0 bases; unmatched junction nucleotides: 0.